This TCR beta chain appears in the sequencing data of a study of OX40 agonist ivuxolimab in advanced cancers. Study-level results: Expanded clones were, on average, more numerous in CD8+ T cells than in CD4+.

Notes on this clone: Its antigen is still unknown.

The V gene lost 0 bases and the J gene lost 1 base, with 12 bases spanning the gap. The CDR3 spans 16 residues. CDR1 and CDR2 from the germline V gene are MNHNS and SASEGT. Sequenced by immunoSEQ multiplex PCR; TCRdb stores in-frame clones only, minus some. The sample yields about 83,000 clones, about 85% seen once. The sequence was obtained from an adult with an advanced solid tumor such as melanoma, head and neck, liver or kidney cancer. The source material was CD4+ or CD8+ T cells sorted from blood, sampled in a trial of the OX40 agonist ivuxolimab. The J gene is TRBJ1-2, the V gene TRBV6-1; D not certain. CDR3 nucleotides: TGTGCCAGCAGTGAAGCATTAGGCAGGATTAACTATGGCTACACCTTC. The encoded protein is CASSEALGRINYGYTF.